The TCR beta chain described here comes from a study of blood T cell repertoires in COVID-19. Study summary: COVID-19 samples, acute and convalescent, were from the United States, Italy and Spain. PBMCs, B-cell-depleted T cells, or T cells were the source of the cDNA or gDNA that made up the material.

The CDR3 length is 13 residues. Trimming removed 6 bases at V and 9 bases at J, with 15 bases between. CDR1 and CDR2 (germline): MNHEY, SVGAGI. Original analysis: Amplification from reference gene primers served as the basis for estimated nucleated cell counts. Libraries were prepared by immunoSEQ multiplex PCR; TCRdb keeps only in-frame clonotypes and omits some of them. V and J calls and clone size are as listed in that table; D and trimming were resolved from the DNA. The data contain 65,000 to 75,000 clones, approximately 91% of them singletons. The specimen sequenced was peripheral blood. This receptor was obtained from a human donor with active COVID-19. The donor label of this sample is uncertain. The genes are TRBV6-5 and TRBJ2-1; perhaps TRBD2 as D (5 bases). The CDR3 coding sequence is TGTGCCAGCAGCCGCGCCCCTCGGGGTGAGCAGTTCTTC. It encodes CASSRAPRGEQFF.